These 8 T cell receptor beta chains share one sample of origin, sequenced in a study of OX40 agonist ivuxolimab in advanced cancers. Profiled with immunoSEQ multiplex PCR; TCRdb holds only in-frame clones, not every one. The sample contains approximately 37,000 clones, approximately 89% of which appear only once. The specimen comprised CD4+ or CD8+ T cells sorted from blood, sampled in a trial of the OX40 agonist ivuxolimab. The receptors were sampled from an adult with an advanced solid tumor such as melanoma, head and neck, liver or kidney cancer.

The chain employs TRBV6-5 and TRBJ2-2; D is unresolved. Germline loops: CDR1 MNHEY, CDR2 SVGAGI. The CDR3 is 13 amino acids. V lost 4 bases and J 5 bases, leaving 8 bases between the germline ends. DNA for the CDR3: TGTGCCAGCAGTTTTCAGGAGACCGGGGAGCTGTTTTTT. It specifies CASSFQETGELFF.

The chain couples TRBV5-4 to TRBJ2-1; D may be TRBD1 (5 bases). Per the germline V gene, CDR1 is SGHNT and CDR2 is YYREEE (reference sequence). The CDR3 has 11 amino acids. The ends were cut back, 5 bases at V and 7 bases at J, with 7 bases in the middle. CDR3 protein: CASSSGNEQFF. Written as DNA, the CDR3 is TGTGCCAGCAGTTCAGGGAATGAGCAGTTCTTC. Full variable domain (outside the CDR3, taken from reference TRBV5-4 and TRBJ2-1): ETGVTQSPTHLIKTRGQQVTLRCSSQSGHNTVSWYQQALGQGPQFIFQYYREEENGRGNFPPRFSGLQFPNYSSELNVNALELDDSALYLCASSSGNEQFFGPGTRLTVL.

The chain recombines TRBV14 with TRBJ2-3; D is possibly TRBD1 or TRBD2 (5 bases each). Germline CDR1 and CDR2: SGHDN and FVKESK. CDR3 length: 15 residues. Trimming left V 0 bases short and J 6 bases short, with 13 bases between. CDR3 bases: TGTGCCAGCAGCCAAGAGAGGGGTATATCCGATACGCAGTATTTT. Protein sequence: CASSQERGISDTQYF.

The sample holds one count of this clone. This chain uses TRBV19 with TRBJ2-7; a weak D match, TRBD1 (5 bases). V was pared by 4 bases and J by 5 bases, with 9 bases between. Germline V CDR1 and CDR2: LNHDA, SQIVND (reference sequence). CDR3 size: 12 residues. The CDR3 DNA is TGTGCCAGTAGTACTACAGGTCACGAGCAGTACTTC. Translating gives CASSTTGHEQYF.

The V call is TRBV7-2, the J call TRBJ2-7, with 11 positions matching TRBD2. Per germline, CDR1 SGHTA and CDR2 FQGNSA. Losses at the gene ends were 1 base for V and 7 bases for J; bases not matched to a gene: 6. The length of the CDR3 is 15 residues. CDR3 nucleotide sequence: TGTGCCAGCAGCTTAGGGCCTAGCGGGAGGAATGAGCAGTACTTC. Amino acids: CASSLGPSGRNEQYF.

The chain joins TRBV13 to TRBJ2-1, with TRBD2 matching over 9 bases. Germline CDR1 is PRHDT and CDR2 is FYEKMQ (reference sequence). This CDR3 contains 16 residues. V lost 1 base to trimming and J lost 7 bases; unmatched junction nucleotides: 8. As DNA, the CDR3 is TGTGCCAGCAGCTTAGTGGGACTAGCTTCGACTAATGAGCAGTTCTTC. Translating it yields CASSLVGLASTNEQFF.

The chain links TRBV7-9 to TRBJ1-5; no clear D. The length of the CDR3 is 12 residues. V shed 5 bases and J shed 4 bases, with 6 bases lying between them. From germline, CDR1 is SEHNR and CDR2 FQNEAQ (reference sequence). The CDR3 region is CASSRSNQPQHF. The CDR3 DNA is TGTGCCAGCAGCCGCAGTAATCAGCCCCAGCATTTT.

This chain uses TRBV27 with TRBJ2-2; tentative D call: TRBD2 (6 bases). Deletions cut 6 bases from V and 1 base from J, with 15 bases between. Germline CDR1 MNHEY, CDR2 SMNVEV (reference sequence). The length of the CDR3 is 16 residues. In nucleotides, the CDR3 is TGTGCCAGCAGCCAACAGGCGGGGCGGAACACCGGGGAGCTGTTTTTT. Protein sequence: CASSQQAGRNTGELFF.